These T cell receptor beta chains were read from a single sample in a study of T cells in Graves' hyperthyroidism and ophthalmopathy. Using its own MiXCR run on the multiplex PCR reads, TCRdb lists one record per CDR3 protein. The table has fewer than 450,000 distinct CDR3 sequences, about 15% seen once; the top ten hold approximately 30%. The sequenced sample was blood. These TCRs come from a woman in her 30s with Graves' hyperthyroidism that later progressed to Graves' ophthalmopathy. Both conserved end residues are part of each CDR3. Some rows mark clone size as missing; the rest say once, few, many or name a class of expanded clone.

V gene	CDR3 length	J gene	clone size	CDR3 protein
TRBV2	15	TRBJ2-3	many	CASGGTETSTDTQYF
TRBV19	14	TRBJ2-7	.	CASRGAGQPYEQYF
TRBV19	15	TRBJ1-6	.	CASSIGGGTNSPLHF
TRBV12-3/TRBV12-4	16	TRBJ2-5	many	CASSYDSGSSWETQYF
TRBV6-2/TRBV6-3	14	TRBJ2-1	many	CASSYLDQTDEQFF
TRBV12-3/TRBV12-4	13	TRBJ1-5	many	CASSITQDAAQHF
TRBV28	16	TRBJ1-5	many	CASRRSAIWGNQPQHF
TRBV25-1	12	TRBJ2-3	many	CASSSRQSTQYF
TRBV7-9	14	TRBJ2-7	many	CASSLVGSDPEQYF
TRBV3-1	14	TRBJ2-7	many	CASSQSPTSYEQYF
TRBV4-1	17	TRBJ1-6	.	CASSPLRDGTGGSPLHF
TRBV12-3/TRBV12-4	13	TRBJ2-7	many	CASSHRAGNEQYF
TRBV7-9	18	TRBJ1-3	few	CASSLSGSPHPSGNTIYF
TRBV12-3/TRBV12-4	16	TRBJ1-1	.	CASSNHEPTGINEAFF